These T cell receptor beta chains were read from a single sample in a study of T cell changes during pregnancy in multiple sclerosis. Using immunoSEQ multiplex PCR, the repertoire was profiled, and TCRdb retains in-frame clones only, with some absent. The table has about 75,000 clones, approximately 95% seen once; the top ten hold less than 0.15%. Sequenced material: CD4+ T cells from peripheral blood mononuclear cells, taken after pregnancy. Receptor source: a female donor with multiple sclerosis, enrolled in a pregnancy study. Both conserved end residues are trimmed from each CDR3.

TRBV6-5 ASRTLGGNTIY
TRBV19 ASSIWATPNSYEQY
TRBV6-1 ASSEPPTELFTDTQY
TRBV19 ASTRGQGGGTDTQY
TRBV5-1 ASSLASGRAVDTQY
TRBV13 ASTRTSGRGGEQF
TRBV15 ATSRGAGDPSPEQY
TRBV27 ASSPDRVGYGYT
TRBV10-3 AIGASGSSEQY
TRBV27 ASSPLAGRLYEQY
TRBV14 ASSQRASGIYEQY
TRBV29-1 STFGTGSSGANVLT
TRBV21-1 ASSKGDGSGFQETQY
TRBV19 ASSISTGNQPQH
TRBV27 ASRAQGAISNQPQH
TRBV10-2 ASSTGQGITEAF
TRBV19 ASMAQGGYT
TRBV7-8 ASSLRQGSTEAF
TRBV2 ASSEAGGGEQF
TRBV2 ASSGDRITGELF
TRBV5-6 ASSSVPVQGREQY
TRBV7-9 ASSLEQGQQY
TRBV5-4 ASSLGAGGGLYEQY
TRBV5-1 ASSWGAEAF
TRBV7-9 ASSHGLAGATDTQY
TRBV7-9 ASSNQPDSYGYT
TRBV7-9 ASSLGRLAGVLVEQY
TRBV5-4 ASSFGGKSNQPQH
TRBV27 ASSSQPGLAIEQY
TRBV2 ASSAGSGGPNEQF
TRBV6-1 ASKAGDYNEQF
TRBV6-5 ASSTLAGYYNEQF
TRBV7-9 ASSYGGGTGNTIY
TRBV29-1 SVGYSGSPILEQY
TRBV28 ASAKGRGTNEKLF
TRBV6-1 ASSELQVAKNIQY
TRBV19 ASSMGTGSSYNEQF
TRBV30 AWRGGTSAYNEQF
TRBV5-1 ASSAETGGISGGELF
TRBV5-4 ASSSGLSRDNEQF
TRBV6-5 ASSYGSSGANVLT
TRBV7-2 ASSLVRGSYEQY
TRBV2 ASSGAGETSETQY
TRBV2 ASKPGSGNTIY
TRBV19 ASSIRGTGTGRTNTEAF
TRBV27 ASSLGQGGGARRGTQY
TRBV7-2 ASSLDGRWADTQY